This TCR beta chain stems from a study of blood T cell repertoires in COVID-19. The wider study: Acute and convalescent COVID-19 specimens originated in the United States, Italy and Spain. T cells, B-cell-depleted T cells, or PBMCs provided the cDNA or gDNA that served as material.

The V end was cut by 3 bases, the J end by 8 bases, with 20 bases between. CDR3 length: 16 residues. CDR1 is MRHNA, CDR2 SNTAGT, per germline. Study processing details: Estimation of nucleated cell counts relied on the amplification of reference gene primers. Sequencing was performed with immunoSEQ multiplex PCR; in TCRdb, only in-frame clones are kept and a portion is missing. That table gives V, J and clone size, and the DNA gave D and trimming. The sample includes roughly 92,000 clones, 75% to 95% of them seen just once. The V and J genes are TRBV6-4 and TRBJ2-1, with D possibly TRBD2 on 5 matching bases. This TCR was sampled from a man aged 50 to 59 with acute or convalescent COVID-19. Sequencing used peripheral blood. The CDR3 loop reads CASSEGWASPLHEQFF. CDR3 DNA: TGTGCCAGCAGTGAAGGTTGGGCTAGCCCCCTTCATGAGCAGTTCTTC.